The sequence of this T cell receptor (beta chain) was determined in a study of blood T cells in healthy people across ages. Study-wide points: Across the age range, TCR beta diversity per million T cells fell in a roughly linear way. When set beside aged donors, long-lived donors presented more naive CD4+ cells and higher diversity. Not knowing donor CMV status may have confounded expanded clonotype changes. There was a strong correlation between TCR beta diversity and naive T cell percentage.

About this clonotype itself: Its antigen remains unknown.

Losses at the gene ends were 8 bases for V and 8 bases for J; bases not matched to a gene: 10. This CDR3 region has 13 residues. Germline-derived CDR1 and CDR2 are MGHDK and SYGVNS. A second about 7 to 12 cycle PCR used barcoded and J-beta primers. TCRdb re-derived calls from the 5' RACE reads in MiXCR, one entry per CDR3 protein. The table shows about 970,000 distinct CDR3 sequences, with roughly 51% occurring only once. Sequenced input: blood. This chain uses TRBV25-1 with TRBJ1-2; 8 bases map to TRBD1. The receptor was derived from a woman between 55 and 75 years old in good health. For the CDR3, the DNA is TGTGCCAGCGGGGGGACAGGCCGCCAGGGCTACACCTTC. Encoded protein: CASGGTGRQGYTF.